Each of the 3 T cell receptor beta chains below was sequenced from the same sample in a study of Ad26.COV2.S vaccination and SARS-CoV-2 variants. Assay: immunoSEQ multiplex PCR; the TCRdb copy retains only in-frame clones and omits some. The sample yields 500,000 or so clones, about 83% seen once. The treatment denotes: about 20 received Ad26.COV2.S at low or high dose, single or two shots; 5 received placebo; per-sample allocation not given. Sample collection was performed on day 63 after the first vaccine or placebo injection. The sample here was peripheral blood, taken in a trial of Ad26.COV2.S vaccine versus placebo. Receptors were obtained from a person between 18 and 60 years old who received the Ad26.COV2.S COVID-19 vaccine or a placebo.

The chain joins TRBV29-1 to TRBJ1-1; 7 positions agree with TRBD1. This CDR3 contains 13 residues. Germline V gives CDR1 SQVTM, CDR2 ANQGSEA. V dropped 7 bases and J dropped 6; count of bases not matched to a gene: 11. CDR3 coding DNA: TGCAGCGGTAACAGGGGTCGGGGAGCTGAAGCTTTCTTT. Protein sequence: CSGNRGRGAEAFF.

This clone was detected once. The chain has TRBV25-1 and TRBJ1-1, with D unresolved. The CDR3 length is 11 residues. With 6 bases removed from V and 10 bases from J, the gap between germline ends came to 12 bases. Germline-derived CDR1 and CDR2 are MGHDK and SYGVNS. CDR3 in DNA: TGTGCCAGCAGCGCCTCCCGTAGAGCTTTCTTT. Amino acid sequence: CASSASRRAFF.

The gene calls are TRBV7-9 and TRBJ2-5; 10 positions match TRBD1. Trimming at V came to 5 bases and at J to 5 bases, leaving 11 bases not matched to a gene. The V gene's germline CDR1 is SEHNR and CDR2 FQNEAQ (reference sequence). CDR3 length: 16 residues. The CDR3 here is CASSVGDRGLRETQYF. Here the CDR3 DNA reads TGTGCCAGCAGCGTGGGGGACAGGGGCTTACGGGAGACCCAGTACTTC.